Listed below are T cell receptor beta chains from one sample, sequenced in a study of blood T cell repertoires in COVID-19. Measured with immunoSEQ multiplex PCR; TCRdb has only the in-frame clones, and not every one. The profile covers 95,000 to 150,000 clones, with about two thirds appearing a single time and about 0.85% taken by the ten largest. The material sequenced was peripheral blood. The receptor source for this set is a human donor with acute or convalescent COVID-19. The donor label of this sample is uncertain. The CDR3 runs from the conserved cysteine through the conserved F or W. The order of the fields is J gene, V gene, D gene, clone size, CDR3 protein, CDR3 DNA. The D gene is left open where the match is weak. Size values are once, few and many counts, or a class for expanded clones, and some rows have none.

j_gene: TRBJ2-4; v_gene: TRBV7-2; d_gene: NA; abundance: NA; CDR3aa: CASSTSLAGPGIQYF; CDR3nt: TGTGCCAGCAGCACTTCCCTAGCCGGCCCGGGCATTCAGTACTTC
j_gene: TRBJ2-1; v_gene: TRBV5-4; d_gene: NA; abundance: NA; CDR3aa: CASSLPGPWDEQFF; CDR3nt: TGTGCCAGCAGTTTACCTGGGCCTTGGGATGAGCAGTTCTTC
j_gene: TRBJ2-1; v_gene: TRBV2; d_gene: NA; abundance: few; CDR3aa: CASSVGAGTDKQFF; CDR3nt: TGTGCCAGCAGTGTTGGGGCGGGGACCGATAAGCAGTTCTTC
j_gene: TRBJ1-1; v_gene: TRBV12-5; d_gene: NA; abundance: NA; CDR3aa: CASAVNTEAFF; CDR3nt: TGTGCTAGTGCCGTGAACACTGAAGCTTTCTTT
j_gene: TRBJ1-2; v_gene: TRBV5-1; d_gene: NA; abundance: NA; CDR3aa: CASSKGVERGVDGYTF; CDR3nt: TGCGCCAGCAGCAAGGGGGTCGAAAGGGGAGTCGATGGCTACACCTTC
j_gene: TRBJ1-1; v_gene: TRBV7-9; d_gene: TRBD1; abundance: few; CDR3aa: CASSLKGDRLNTEAFF; CDR3nt: TGTGCCAGCAGCTTAAAGGGGGACAGACTGAACACTGAAGCTTTCTTT
j_gene: TRBJ2-3; v_gene: TRBV5-5; d_gene: NA; abundance: NA; CDR3aa: CASSLGVAVTDTQYF; CDR3nt: TGTGCCAGCAGCCTGGGGGTAGCGGTCACAGATACGCAGTATTTT
j_gene: TRBJ1-1; v_gene: TRBV3-1/TRBV3-2; d_gene: NA; abundance: NA; CDR3aa: CASSHIARGSEAFF; CDR3nt: TGTGCCAGCAGCCATATCGCCAGGGGCTCTGAAGCTTTCTTT
j_gene: TRBJ1-6; v_gene: TRBV13; d_gene: TRBD1; abundance: NA; CDR3aa: CASSLGDRNNSPLHF; CDR3nt: TGTGCCAGCAGCTTGGGGGACAGAAATAATTCACCCCTCCACTTT
j_gene: TRBJ1-2; v_gene: TRBV29-1; d_gene: NA; abundance: once; CDR3aa: CSVADRRGGGYTF; CDR3nt: TGCAGCGTTGCCGACCGCAGAGGGGGAGGCTACACCTTC
j_gene: TRBJ2-1; v_gene: TRBV27; d_gene: TRBD2; abundance: NA; CDR3aa: CASSRRVLAGDYNEQFF; CDR3nt: TGTGCCAGCAGCCGTAGAGTGCTAGCGGGGGACTACAATGAGCAGTTCTTC
j_gene: TRBJ1-2; v_gene: TRBV6-5; d_gene: TRBD1; abundance: NA; CDR3aa: CASRQGNDYGYTF; CDR3nt: TGTGCCAGTAGACAGGGGAACGACTATGGCTACACCTTC
j_gene: TRBJ2-6; v_gene: TRBV30; d_gene: TRBD1; abundance: NA; CDR3aa: CAWSVQGGANVLTF; CDR3nt: TGTGCCTGGAGTGTACAGGGGGGGGCCAACGTCCTGACTTTC
j_gene: TRBJ1-1; v_gene: TRBV7-2; d_gene: TRBD1; abundance: NA; CDR3aa: CASSLEAGRGTEAFF; CDR3nt: TGTGCCAGCAGCTTAGAGGCCGGCAGGGGGACTGAAGCTTTCTTT
j_gene: TRBJ2-1; v_gene: TRBV18; d_gene: TRBD2; abundance: NA; CDR3aa: CASSPRLAGGWNEQFF; CDR3nt: TGTGCCAGCTCACCGAGACTAGCGGGGGGGTGGAATGAGCAGTTCTTC
j_gene: TRBJ1-2; v_gene: TRBV6-6; d_gene: TRBD1; abundance: NA; CDR3aa: CATTSGRRGYDYGYTF; CDR3nt: TGTGCCACCACGAGTGGGCGCAGGGGGTACGACTATGGCTACACCTTC
j_gene: TRBJ1-5; v_gene: TRBV5-6; d_gene: TRBD1; abundance: NA; CDR3aa: CASSLRRTGGEYSNQPQHF; CDR3nt: TGTGCCAGCAGCTTGAGAAGGACAGGGGGCGAGTATAGCAATCAGCCCCAGCATTTT
j_gene: TRBJ2-2; v_gene: TRBV5-1; d_gene: TRBD1; abundance: NA; CDR3aa: CASSLEGATNTGELFF; CDR3nt: TGCGCCAGCAGCTTGGAGGGGGCTACGAACACCGGGGAGCTGTTTTTT
j_gene: TRBJ1-2; v_gene: TRBV6-5; d_gene: NA; abundance: few; CDR3aa: CASTSGGWALGGYTF; CDR3nt: TGTGCCAGCACCTCCGGTGGTTGGGCCTTAGGAGGCTACACCTTC
j_gene: TRBJ1-5; v_gene: TRBV2; d_gene: TRBD1; abundance: NA; CDR3aa: CASSERDRGQPQHF; CDR3nt: TGTGCCAGCAGTGAAAGGGACAGGGGTCAGCCCCAGCATTTT
j_gene: TRBJ1-5; v_gene: TRBV21-1; d_gene: NA; abundance: NA; CDR3aa: CASSQCREVQPQHF; CDR3nt: TGTGCCAGCAGCCAATGCAGGGAGGTTCAGCCCCAGCATTTT
j_gene: TRBJ1-5; v_gene: TRBV5-1; d_gene: NA; abundance: NA; CDR3aa: CASSLSGGQPQHF; CDR3nt: TGCGCCAGCAGCTTATCGGGAGGACAGCCCCAGCATTTT
j_gene: TRBJ1-2; v_gene: TRBV13; d_gene: NA; abundance: NA; CDR3aa: CASSLGRSAGYTF; CDR3nt: TGTGCCAGCAGCTTAGGCCGGAGCGCTGGCTACACCTTC
j_gene: TRBJ2-1; v_gene: TRBV5-1; d_gene: TRBD1; abundance: NA; CDR3aa: CASSLQGAGEQFF; CDR3nt: TGCGCCAGCAGCTTACAGGGGGCCGGTGAGCAGTTCTTC
j_gene: TRBJ2-5; v_gene: TRBV5-1; d_gene: NA; abundance: NA; CDR3aa: CASSHGVGYQETQYF; CDR3nt: TGCGCCAGCAGCCACGGGGTGGGTTACCAAGAGACCCAGTACTTC
j_gene: TRBJ1-5; v_gene: TRBV2; d_gene: TRBD1; abundance: NA; CDR3aa: CASRGQGARNQPQHF; CDR3nt: TGTGCCAGCAGAGGACAGGGGGCGCGGAATCAGCCCCAGCATTTT
j_gene: TRBJ2-6; v_gene: TRBV30; d_gene: TRBD2; abundance: NA; CDR3aa: CAWSSGGAANVLTF; CDR3nt: TGTGCCTGGAGTTCGGGAGGGGCGGCCAACGTCCTGACTTTC
j_gene: TRBJ2-5; v_gene: TRBV7-8; d_gene: NA; abundance: NA; CDR3aa: CASSPRRQVKETQYF; CDR3nt: TGTGCCAGCAGCCCACGGCGACAAGTTAAAGAGACCCAGTACTTC
j_gene: TRBJ2-7; v_gene: TRBV3-1/TRBV3-2; d_gene: NA; abundance: medium-sized; CDR3aa: CASSQDRGNEQYF; CDR3nt: TGTGCCAGCAGCCAAGATCGAGGAAACGAGCAGTACTTC
j_gene: TRBJ1-2; v_gene: TRBV28; d_gene: NA; abundance: NA; CDR3aa: CASRGRDSRSYGYTF; CDR3nt: TGTGCCAGCAGGGGCCGGGACTCTCGATCCTATGGCTACACCTTC
j_gene: TRBJ1-4; v_gene: TRBV7-6; d_gene: TRBD1; abundance: NA; CDR3aa: CASSDRVNEKLFF; CDR3nt: TGTGCCAGCAGCGACAGGGTGAATGAAAAACTGTTTTTT
j_gene: TRBJ1-5; v_gene: TRBV5-1; d_gene: NA; abundance: many; CDR3aa: CASSPQGTGQPQHF; CDR3nt: TGCGCCAGCAGTCCTCAGGGAACTGGGCAGCCCCAGCATTTT
j_gene: TRBJ1-3; v_gene: TRBV5-1; d_gene: NA; abundance: NA; CDR3aa: CASSLETPRTGNTIYF; CDR3nt: TGCGCCAGCAGCTTGGAGACGCCCAGGACTGGAAACACCATATATTTT
j_gene: TRBJ1-1; v_gene: TRBV7-8; d_gene: TRBD1; abundance: NA; CDR3aa: CASSLNWDSEAFF; CDR3nt: TGTGCCAGCAGCTTAAACTGGGACAGTGAAGCTTTCTTT
j_gene: TRBJ2-2; v_gene: TRBV20-1; d_gene: NA; abundance: once; CDR3aa: CSASSGTTGELFF; CDR3nt: TGCAGTGCTAGTTCGGGAACCACCGGGGAGCTGTTTTTT
j_gene: TRBJ2-5; v_gene: TRBV2; d_gene: TRBD2; abundance: NA; CDR3aa: CASSELLAGGEETQYF; CDR3nt: TGTGCCAGCAGTGAACTGCTAGCGGGGGGGGAAGAGACCCAGTACTTC
j_gene: TRBJ1-4; v_gene: TRBV18; d_gene: NA; abundance: once; CDR3aa: CASSTVLNEKLFF; CDR3nt: TGTGCCAGCTCTACGGTCCTTAATGAAAAACTGTTTTTT
j_gene: TRBJ1-5; v_gene: TRBV7-5; d_gene: NA; abundance: NA; CDR3aa: CVRGLGQPQHF; CDR3nt: TGTGTCAGAGGCCTTGGTCAGCCCCAGCATTTT
j_gene: TRBJ2-5; v_gene: TRBV5-8; d_gene: TRBD1; abundance: NA; CDR3aa: CASSLGQGERETQYF; CDR3nt: TGTGCCAGCAGCTTGGGACAGGGGGAACGAGAGACCCAGTACTTC
j_gene: TRBJ1-3; v_gene: TRBV19; d_gene: NA; abundance: few; CDR3aa: CASRQGTGNTIYF; CDR3nt: TGTGCCAGCCGGCAGGGTACTGGAAACACCATATATTTT
j_gene: TRBJ1-2; v_gene: TRBV10-1; d_gene: NA; abundance: NA; CDR3aa: CASVLSGISNYGYTF; CDR3nt: TGCGCCAGCGTCCTTTCCGGGATTTCTAACTATGGCTACACCTTC
j_gene: TRBJ1-5; v_gene: TRBV2; d_gene: TRBD1; abundance: NA; CDR3aa: CASKSETGVKNQPQHF; CDR3nt: TGTGCCAGCAAGAGTGAGACAGGGGTTAAGAATCAGCCCCAGCATTTT
j_gene: TRBJ1-5; v_gene: TRBV7-9; d_gene: NA; abundance: NA; CDR3aa: CASSLGRVNQPQHF; CDR3nt: TGTGCCAGCAGCTTAGGGCGGGTTAATCAGCCCCAGCATTTT
j_gene: TRBJ2-3; v_gene: TRBV11-2; d_gene: NA; abundance: many; CDR3aa: CASIPQGGVSTDTQYF; CDR3nt: TGTGCCAGCATCCCCCAAGGAGGGGTAAGCACAGATACGCAGTATTTT
j_gene: TRBJ2-3; v_gene: TRBV7-2; d_gene: NA; abundance: few; CDR3aa: CASSLGLRGTDTQYF; CDR3nt: TGTGCCAGCAGCTTAGGTCTGAGGGGCACAGATACGCAGTATTTT
j_gene: TRBJ1-1; v_gene: TRBV5-1; d_gene: TRBD1; abundance: NA; CDR3aa: CASSSGTGGTEAFF; CDR3nt: TGCGCCAGCAGCTCGGGGACAGGGGGCACTGAAGCTTTCTTT
j_gene: TRBJ2-4; v_gene: TRBV9; d_gene: NA; abundance: NA; CDR3aa: CASSGRGNIQYF; CDR3nt: TGTGCCAGCAGCGGGAGGGGAAACATTCAGTACTTC
j_gene: TRBJ1-2; v_gene: TRBV19; d_gene: TRBD1; abundance: NA; CDR3aa: CASRPLRQGTNYGYTF; CDR3nt: TGTGCCAGTAGACCCCTTAGACAGGGAACAAACTATGGCTACACCTTC
j_gene: TRBJ1-5; v_gene: TRBV2; d_gene: TRBD1; abundance: NA; CDR3aa: CASTETGGAGQPQHF; CDR3nt: TGTGCCAGCACCGAGACAGGGGGCGCAGGACAGCCCCAGCATTTT
j_gene: TRBJ2-3; v_gene: TRBV7-6; d_gene: NA; abundance: few; CDR3aa: CASSLGDISTDTQYF; CDR3nt: TGTGCCAGCAGCTTGGGGGACATTAGCACAGATACGCAGTATTTT
j_gene: TRBJ1-2; v_gene: TRBV11-2; d_gene: TRBD1; abundance: NA; CDR3aa: CASSLSTGALYGYTF; CDR3nt: TGTGCCAGCAGCTTATCTACAGGGGCCCTCTATGGCTACACCTTC
j_gene: TRBJ1-2; v_gene: TRBV6-5; d_gene: TRBD1; abundance: NA; CDR3aa: CASSLDRGLGYGYTF; CDR3nt: TGTGCCAGCAGTTTGGACAGGGGGCTAGGCTATGGCTACACCTTC
j_gene: TRBJ1-2; v_gene: TRBV3-1/TRBV3-2; d_gene: NA; abundance: NA; CDR3aa: CASSQEAWAHRGYGYTF; CDR3nt: TGTGCCAGCAGCCAAGAAGCATGGGCCCACCGGGGCTATGGCTACACCTTC
j_gene: TRBJ2-5; v_gene: TRBV5-1; d_gene: NA; abundance: NA; CDR3aa: CASSMTGQETQYF; CDR3nt: TGCGCCAGCAGTATGACAGGTCAAGAGACCCAGTACTTC
j_gene: TRBJ2-3; v_gene: TRBV5-4; d_gene: TRBD1; abundance: NA; CDR3aa: CASSLGTGGSTDTQYF; CDR3nt: TGTGCCAGCAGCCTGGGGACAGGGGGTAGCACAGATACGCAGTATTTT